This record looks at one T cell receptor beta chain sequence and its context. Its antigen is currently unknown. The data derive from a study of Ad26.COV2.S vaccination and SARS-CoV-2 variants. At the level of the study: Participant was drawn from the COV1001 Ad26.COV2.S trial arm. General study findings and limits: Vaccine and placebo groups showed comparable non-spike TCR breadth.

Treatment described: roughly 20 received Ad26.COV2.S at low or high dose, single or two shots; roughly five received placebo; per-sample allocation not given. Day 63 after the first vaccine or placebo injection was the time point for sampling. The table came from immunoSEQ multiplex PCR; TCRdb's copy has only in-frame clones and leaves some out. The table records roughly 700,000 clones, roughly nine tenths of them present only once. CDR1 is SEHNR, CDR2 FQNEAQ, per germline (reference sequence). V lost 4 bases and J 1 base, leaving 7 bases between the germline ends. The CDR3 is 13 residues long. The J gene is TRBJ1-1, the V gene TRBV7-9; D is unresolved. The origin of this receptor is a person aged 18-60 years who received the Ad26.COV2.S COVID-19 vaccine or a placebo. Specimen: peripheral blood, collected in a trial of Ad26.COV2.S vaccine versus placebo. CDR3 DNA: TGTGCCAGCAGCTGGCAAACGAACACTGAAGCTTTCTTT. Amino acids: CASSWQTNTEAFF.